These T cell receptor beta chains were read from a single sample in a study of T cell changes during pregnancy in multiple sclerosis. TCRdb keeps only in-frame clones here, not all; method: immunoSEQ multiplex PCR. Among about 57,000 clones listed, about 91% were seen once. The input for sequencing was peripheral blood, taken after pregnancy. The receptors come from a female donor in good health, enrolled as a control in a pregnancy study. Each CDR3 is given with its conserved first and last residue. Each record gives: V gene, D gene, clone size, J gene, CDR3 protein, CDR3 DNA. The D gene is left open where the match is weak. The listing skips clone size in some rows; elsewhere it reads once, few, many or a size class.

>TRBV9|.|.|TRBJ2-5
CASSVVGAQETQYF
TGTGCCAGCAGCGTAGTGGGGGCTCAAGAGACCCAGTACTTC
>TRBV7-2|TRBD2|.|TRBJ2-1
CASSLGTSGGWKQFF
TGTGCCAGCAGCTTAGGAACTAGCGGCGGGTGGAAGCAGTTCTTC
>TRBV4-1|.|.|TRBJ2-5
CASSQDTTGYQETQYF
TGCGCCAGCAGCCAAGATACAACAGGGTACCAAGAGACCCAGTACTTC
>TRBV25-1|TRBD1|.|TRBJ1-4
CASSEPGGPTNEKLFF
TGTGCCAGCAGTGAACCAGGGGGGCCGACTAATGAAAAACTGTTTTTT
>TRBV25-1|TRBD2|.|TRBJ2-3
CASSGLAGTLDTQYF
TGTGCCAGCAGTGGACTAGCGGGGACTCTTGATACGCAGTATTTT
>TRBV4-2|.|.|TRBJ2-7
CASSQAGKQYF
TGTGCCAGCAGCCAAGCAGGGAAGCAGTACTTC
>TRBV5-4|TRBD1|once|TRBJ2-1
CASSPGQGAWNEQFF
TGTGCCAGCAGCCCTGGACAGGGGGCTTGGAATGAGCAGTTCTTC
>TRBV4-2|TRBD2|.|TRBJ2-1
CASSAGLAGAYNEQFF
TGTGCCAGCAGCGCCGGACTAGCGGGGGCCTACAATGAGCAGTTCTTC
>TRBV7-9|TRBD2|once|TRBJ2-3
CASSSGTSFTDTQYF
TGTGCCAGCAGCTCCGGGACTAGCTTCACAGATACGCAGTATTTT
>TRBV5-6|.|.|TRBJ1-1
CASSFQVGTEAFF
TGTGCCAGCAGCTTCCAGGTCGGCACTGAAGCTTTCTTT
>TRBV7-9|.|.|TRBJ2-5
CASSPPEGHHQETQYF
TGTGCCAGCAGTCCACCAGAAGGACACCACCAAGAGACCCAGTACTTC
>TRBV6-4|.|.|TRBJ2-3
CASSAAVGTDTQYF
TGTGCCAGCAGTGCGGCGGTCGGCACAGATACGCAGTATTTT
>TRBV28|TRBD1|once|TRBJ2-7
CASSFLRQGPYEQYF
TGTGCCAGCAGTTTCCTCCGACAGGGTCCCTACGAGCAGTACTTC
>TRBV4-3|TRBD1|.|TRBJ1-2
CASSQVRGHRAGYTF
TGCGCCAGCAGCCAAGTGAGGGGGCACAGGGCCGGCTACACCTTC
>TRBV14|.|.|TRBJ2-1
CASSQDRGYLGGEQFF
TGTGCCAGCAGCCAAGATCGGGGCTATCTCGGGGGTGAGCAGTTCTTC
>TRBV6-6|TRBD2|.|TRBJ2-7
CASSYEVAGGREQYF
TGTGCCAGCAGTTACGAGGTAGCGGGAGGGCGGGAGCAGTACTTC
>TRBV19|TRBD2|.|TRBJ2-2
CASSKETSGRYTGELFF
TGTGCCAGTAGTAAAGAGACTAGCGGGAGATACACCGGGGAGCTGTTTTTT
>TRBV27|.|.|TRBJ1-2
CASGRREMVQGYTF
TGTGCCAGCGGTAGACGGGAGATGGTTCAAGGCTACACCTTC
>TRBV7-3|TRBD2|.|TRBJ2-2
CASSLFASGGRAGELFF
TGTGCCAGCAGCTTATTCGCCTCCGGCGGGAGGGCCGGGGAGCTGTTTTTT